What follows are 5 T cell receptor beta chains derived from one specimen sequenced in a study of blood T cell repertoires in COVID-19. The data were produced by immunoSEQ multiplex PCR, yet TCRdb's version contains in-frame clones alone and is incomplete. Of about 190,000 clones listed, roughly four fifths are singletons. The sequenced material came from peripheral blood. The receptors shown here come from a woman aged 50 to 60 with acute or convalescent COVID-19.

This clone has more than one count but fewer than ten. The V and J genes are TRBV7-2 and TRBJ1-5; 7 bases map to TRBD1. The CDR3 covers 17 residues. Germline V gene data show CDR1 as SGHTA and CDR2 as FQGNSA. The junction had 11 bases not matched to a gene; V was cut back by 2 bases and J by 4 bases. The CDR3 loop reads CASSLSQRDRLNQPQHF. In DNA, the CDR3 is TGTGCCAGCAGCTTATCCCAGAGGGACAGATTGAATCAGCCCCAGCATTTT.

This clone came up once. CDR3 region: CASSPDRGGGYTF. In DNA, the CDR3 is TGTGCCAGCAGCCCCGACAGGGGAGGAGGCTACACCTTC. The chain combines TRBV3-1 (or the pseudogene TRBV3-2) with TRBJ1-2; 8 bases line up with TRBD1. The junction had 6 bases not matched to a gene; V was cut back by 4 bases and J by 8 bases. CDR3 length equals 13 residues. Germline CDR1 is LGHDT and CDR2 is YNNKEL (reference sequence).

The chain has TRBV7-9 and TRBJ2-7, with D possibly matching TRBD1 (6 bases). This CDR3 contains 13 residues. V lost 4 bases, J lost 1 base, and 8 bases lay in between. Germline CDR1 SEHNR, CDR2 FQNEAQ (reference sequence). CDR3 protein: CASSYRVSYEQYF. The CDR3 DNA reads TGTGCCAGCAGCTACAGGGTTTCCTACGAGCAGTACTTC.

This clone was counted a single time. The J gene is TRBJ2-1, the V gene TRBV5-1; 8 bases align to TRBD2. The V gene's germline CDR1 is SGHRS and CDR2 YFSETQ. Trimming cost V 2 bases and J 7 bases; bases outside gene matches: 11. The CDR3 is 16 amino acids. DNA of the CDR3: TGCGCCAGCAGCTTAGGGACGGGAGGGCCGTGGAATGAGCAGTTCTTC. Translation: CASSLGTGGPWNEQFF.

This sequence joins TRBV27 and TRBJ2-4, with a weak D call TRBD1 (5 bases). The germline gives CDR1 MNHEY, CDR2 SMNVEV (reference sequence). The CDR3 sequence is 17 residues long. Trimming took 5 bases from V and 0 from J, leaving 17 bases between them. CDR3 in DNA: TGTGCCAGCAGTCCCGTAGGGGCGGTGCTAGCCAAAAACATTCAGTACTTC. Residues: CASSPVGAVLAKNIQYF.